Listed below are T cell receptor beta chains from one sample, sequenced in a study of blood T cells in healthy people across ages. Each CDR3 protein gets one entry after TCRdb re-called the 5' RACE reads with MiXCR. The profile shows about 640,000 distinct CDR3 sequences, 58% of them singletons. The sequencing input was blood. These TCRs come from a man aged 55-75 years in good health. CDR3s include the opening cysteine and the closing phenylalanine or tryptophan. The order of the fields is D gene, J gene, V gene, clone size, CDR3 DNA, CDR3 protein. The D gene is left open where the match is weak. Size is omitted from some rows. Given values are once, few, many or a class for expanded clones.

.	TRBJ2-3	TRBV27	.	TGTGCCAGCGGCTTGTGGGGTTCCACAGATACGCAGTATTTT	CASGLWGSTDTQYF
TRBD1	TRBJ2-7	TRBV28	.	TGTGCCAGCAGTTTTGGGGACAGGGAACCCTACGAGCAGTACTTC	CASSFGDREPYEQYF
.	TRBJ2-1	TRBV4-3	.	TGCGCCAGCAGCCATGGACCCTACAATGAGCAGTTCTTC	CASSHGPYNEQFF
.	TRBJ1-2	TRBV27	few	TGTGCCAGCAGCGCTCGGAGGGATAACTATGGCTACACCTTC	CASSARRDNYGYTF
.	TRBJ1-2	TRBV6-5	few	TGTGCCAGCAGTTACTCGAAGAGCCTGAACTATGGCTACACCTTC	CASSYSKSLNYGYTF
.	TRBJ2-1	TRBV7-2	.	TGTGCCAGCAGCACCTGGACTCGAAATGAGCAGTTCTTC	CASSTWTRNEQFF
TRBD1	TRBJ1-6	TRBV5-1	.	TGCGCCAGCAGCAGGACAGGGTCTTATGATTCACCCCTCCACTTT	CASSRTGSYDSPLHF
.	TRBJ1-6	TRBV27	.	TGTGCCAGCAGTTCACAACCAACAGGGATCTCACCCCTCCACTTT	CASSSQPTGISPLHF
.	TRBJ1-2	TRBV4-1	few	TGCGCCAGCAGCCAAGGACGGACTCCGGGCTATGGCTACACCTTC	CASSQGRTPGYGYTF
TRBD2	TRBJ2-3	TRBV9	many	TGTGCCAGCAGTTGGGGACCGGCGGGGGACACAGATACGCAGTATTTT	CASSWGPAGDTDTQYF
TRBD1	TRBJ1-4	TRBV20-1	.	TGCAGTGCCCCGGGACAGGGACGGGAAAAACTGTTTTTT	CSAPGQGREKLFF
.	TRBJ2-7	TRBV29-1	.	TGCAGCGTCAGGACATTGAGGGAAAAGCAGTACTTC	CSVRTLREKQYF
.	TRBJ2-5	TRBV7-2	once	TGTGCCAGCAGCTTAGAGCTGGGGAGGCAGACCCAGTACTTC	CASSLELGRQTQYF
TRBD1	TRBJ1-2	TRBV3-1	.	TGTGCCAGCAGCCAAGGGGCCGGGACAGGGTATGGCTACACCTTC	CASSQGAGTGYGYTF
TRBD1	TRBJ2-5	TRBV6-5	.	TGTGCCAGCAGTTACTCCGGACAGGGTTCGGGGGAGACCCAGTACTTC	CASSYSGQGSGETQYF
TRBD1	TRBJ2-5	TRBV20-1	.	TGCAGTGCTAGAGATACCGGGACAGCGACCCGACCGGGAGAGACCCAGTACTTC	CSARDTGTATRPGETQYF
.	TRBJ2-5	TRBV9	.	TGTGCCAGCAGCCCCTACCCGGGGGTGGGAGAGACCCAGTACTTC	CASSPYPGVGETQYF
TRBD1	TRBJ2-2	TRBV20-1	.	TGCAGTGCCCCGACAGGGATATACACCGGGGAGCTGTTTTTT	CSAPTGIYTGELFF
.	TRBJ2-3	TRBV20-1	once	TGCAGTGCTAACCACGGGGGGCAGAAAGATACGCAGTATTTT	CSANHGGQKDTQYF
TRBD1	TRBJ2-5	TRBV7-8	.	TGTGCCAGCAGCTTAGCTCGGGACAGAAAAGGAGAGCAGTACTTC	CASSLARDRKGEQYF
.	TRBJ2-2	TRBV29-1	.	TGCAGCGTTGTGGACACTGGGCTCACCGGGGAGCTGTTTTTT	CSVVDTGLTGELFF
TRBD1	TRBJ2-7	TRBV6-5	.	TGTGCCAGCAGTTACGGCAGGGGGCCCTCCTACGAGCAGTACTTC	CASSYGRGPSYEQYF
.	TRBJ1-1	TRBV29-1	.	TGCGGCGTTGCAGGGGTGAACACTGAAGCTTTCTTT	CGVAGVNTEAFF
.	TRBJ2-3	TRBV24-1	.	TGTGCCACCAGTGATTTGCGGTCAGGGGCAAGAGATACGCAGTATTTT	CATSDLRSGARDTQYF
TRBD1	TRBJ2-4	TRBV4-3	.	TGCGCCAGCAGCCAATCAGTCCCGGGACAGGGGGGGATAGGAAACATTCAGTACTTC	CASSQSVPGQGGIGNIQYF
.	TRBJ2-5	TRBV19	.	TGTGCCAGTAGTATGGACCCACGAAGGGGGGAGACCCAGTACTTC	CASSMDPRRGETQYF
TRBD1	TRBJ1-6	TRBV2	.	TGTGCCAGCAGCCCGGGACAGGGGAGAGGTTCACCCCTCCACTTT	CASSPGQGRGSPLHF
TRBD2	TRBJ2-3	TRBV5-1	.	TGCGCCAGCAGCCCCGTCTTACTAGCGGACCACGGTACGCAGTATTTT	CASSPVLLADHGTQYF
TRBD1	TRBJ1-4	TRBV25-1	few	TGTGCCAGTCAGAGATTGGGACAGGGGGCTGAAAAACTGTTTTTT	CASQRLGQGAEKLFF
TRBD2	TRBJ2-5	TRBV10-3	.	TGTGGCATCAGTGAGTCGGGTAGCGGGGGCCAACAAGAGACCCAGTACTTC	CGISESGSGGQQETQYF
TRBD1	TRBJ2-3	TRBV12-3/TRBV12-4	few	TGTGCCAGCAGTTTACGCCCGGACAGGGCCGATACGCAGTATTTT	CASSLRPDRADTQYF
.	TRBJ2-1	TRBV4-2	few	TGTGCCAGCAGCCAAGAGCCGGACCCCAGGGTCTACAATGAGCAGTTCTTC	CASSQEPDPRVYNEQFF
TRBD1	TRBJ2-2	TRBV12-3/TRBV12-4	many	TGTGCCAGCAGCCAGGGGACAGGGGGAACCGGGGAGCTGTTTTTT	CASSQGTGGTGELFF
.	TRBJ2-1	TRBV4-1	.	TGCGCCAGCAGCCGCAACCAGGGAGGCAATGAGCAGTTCTTC	CASSRNQGGNEQFF
.	TRBJ2-7	TRBV2	once	TGTGCCAGCAGTGACTACGGCGAGCAGTACTTC	CASSDYGEQYF
TRBD1	TRBJ2-1	TRBV6-1	.	TGTGCCAGCAGCCCCGGGACAGGGGGCCGTGATGAGCAGTTCTTC	CASSPGTGGRDEQFF
TRBD2	TRBJ2-1	TRBV5-4	.	TGTGCCAGCAGCCGGCTCTTTGCGGGGGGCTACAATGAGCAGTTCTTC	CASSRLFAGGYNEQFF
.	TRBJ2-1	TRBV12-3/TRBV12-4	.	TGTGCCTGCAGTCAGATGCCTGGCGAGCAGTTCTTC	CACSQMPGEQFF
.	TRBJ2-5	TRBV5-5	few	TGTGCCAGCAGCTACAATTCCGAGGAGACCCAGTACTTC	CASSYNSEETQYF